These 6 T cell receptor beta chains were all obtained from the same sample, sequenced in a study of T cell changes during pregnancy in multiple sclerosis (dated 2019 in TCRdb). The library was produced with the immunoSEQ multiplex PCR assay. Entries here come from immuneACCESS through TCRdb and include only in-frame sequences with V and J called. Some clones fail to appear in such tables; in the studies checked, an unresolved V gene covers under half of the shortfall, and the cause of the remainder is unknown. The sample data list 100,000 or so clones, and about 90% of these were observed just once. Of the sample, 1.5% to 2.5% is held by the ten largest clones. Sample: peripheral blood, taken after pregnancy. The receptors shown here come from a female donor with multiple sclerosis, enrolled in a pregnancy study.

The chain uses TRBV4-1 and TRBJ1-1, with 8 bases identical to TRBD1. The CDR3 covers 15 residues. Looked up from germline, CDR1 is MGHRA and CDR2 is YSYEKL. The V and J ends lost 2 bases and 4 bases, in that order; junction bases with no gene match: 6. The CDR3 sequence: CASSQFSQGGTEAFF. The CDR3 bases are TGCGCCAGCAGCCAATTCTCACAGGGGGGCACTGAAGCTTTCTTT.

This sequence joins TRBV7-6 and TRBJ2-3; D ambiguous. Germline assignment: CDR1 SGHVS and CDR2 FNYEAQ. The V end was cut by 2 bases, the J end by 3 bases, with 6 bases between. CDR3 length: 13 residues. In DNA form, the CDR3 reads TGTGCCAGCAGCTTACTAGTTACAGATACGCAGTATTTT. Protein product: CASSLLVTDTQYF.

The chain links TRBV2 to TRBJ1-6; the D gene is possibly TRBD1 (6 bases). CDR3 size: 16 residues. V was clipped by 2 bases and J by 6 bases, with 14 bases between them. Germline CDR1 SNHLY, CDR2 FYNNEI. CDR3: CASSEWGQAFNSPLHF. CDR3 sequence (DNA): TGTGCCAGCAGTGAATGGGGGCAGGCCTTTAATTCACCCCTCCACTTT.

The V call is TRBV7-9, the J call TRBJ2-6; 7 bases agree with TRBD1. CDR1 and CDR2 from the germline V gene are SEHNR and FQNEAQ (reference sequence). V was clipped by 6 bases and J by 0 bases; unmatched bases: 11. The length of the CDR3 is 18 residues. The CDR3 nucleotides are TGTGCCAGCAGGGATCCCCGGGACAGTGACTCTGGGGCCAACGTCCTGACTTTC. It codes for CASRDPRDSDSGANVLTF. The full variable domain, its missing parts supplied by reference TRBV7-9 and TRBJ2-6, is DTGVSQNPRHKITKRGQNVTFRCDPISEHNRLYWYRQTLGQGPEFLTYFQNEAQLEKSRLLSDRFSAERPKGSFSTLEIQRTEQGDSAMYLCASRDPRDSDSGANVLTFGAGSRLTVL.

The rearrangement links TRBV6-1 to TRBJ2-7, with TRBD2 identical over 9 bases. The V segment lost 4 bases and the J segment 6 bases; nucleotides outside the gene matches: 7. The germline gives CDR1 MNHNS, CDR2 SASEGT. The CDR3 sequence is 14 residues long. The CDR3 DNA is TGTGCCAGCAGTGGTTCCCTGACTAGCGGCGAGCAGTACTTC. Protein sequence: CASSGSLTSGEQYF.

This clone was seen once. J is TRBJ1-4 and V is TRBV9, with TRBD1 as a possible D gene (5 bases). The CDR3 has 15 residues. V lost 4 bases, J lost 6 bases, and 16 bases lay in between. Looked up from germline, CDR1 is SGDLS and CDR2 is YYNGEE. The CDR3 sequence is CASSPVGGDYEKLFF. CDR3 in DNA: TGTGCCAGCAGCCCGGTGGGGGGTGATTATGAAAAACTGTTTTTT.